The 14 T cell receptor beta chains below come from one sample, sequenced in a study of cytomegalovirus exposure and HLA in healthy donors. This PCR relied on a set of 60 Vbeta primers and 13 Jbeta primers. The table came from immunoSEQ multiplex PCR; TCRdb's copy has only in-frame clones and leaves some out. The profile shows more than 65,000 clones, over 60% of them singletons. Input material: PBMCs. All receptors come from a man in his forties in good health and CMV-seronegative.

The chain employs TRBV6-5 and TRBJ1-1; no clear D. Trimming left V 0 bases short and J 0 bases short, with 8 bases between. Germline V CDR1 and CDR2: MNHEY, SVGAGI. The CDR3 is 15 residues long. CDR3: CASSYSRGMNTEAFF. CDR3 DNA sequence: TGTGCCAGCAGTTACTCGCGCGGCATGAACACTGAAGCTTTCTTT.

The rearrangement links TRBV4-1 to TRBJ1-4, with 11 bases matching TRBD1. After removal of 0 bases from V and 6 bases from J, the junction contained 0 bases not matched to a gene. CDR1 is MGHRA, CDR2 YSYEKL, per germline. The CDR3 has 15 amino acids. The CDR3 loop is CASSQEDRGHEKLFF. The CDR3, as DNA: TGCGCCAGCAGCCAAGAGGACAGGGGGCATGAAAAACTGTTTTTT.

This clone was counted only a few times. The V gene is TRBV6-4, the J gene TRBJ1-1, with D perhaps TRBD1 (6 bases). V gave up 6 bases and J gave up 2 bases, with 10 bases separating them. There are 13 residues in the CDR3. Germline lookup yields CDR1 MRHNA and CDR2 SNTAGT. CDR3 amino acids: CASSKDSNTEAFF. The CDR3, as DNA: TGTGCCAGCAGCAAGGACAGCAACACTGAAGCTTTCTTT.

The CDR3 DNA sequence: TGTGCCAGCAGCGCCCGGACAGGGGCCCTCACAGATACGCAGTATTTT. Translation: CASSARTGALTDTQYF. The V gene is TRBV9, the J gene TRBJ2-3; 9 nucleotides match TRBD1. The length of the CDR3 is 16 residues. J was trimmed by 2 bases and V by 3 bases; bases with no gene match: 7. Germline CDR1 reads SGDLS; CDR2 reads YYNGEE.

The chain has TRBV28 and TRBJ1-3, with a tentative D call TRBD1 (6 bases). Germline lookup yields CDR1 MDHEN and CDR2 SYDVKM. This CDR3 spans 20 amino acids. The V and J ends lost 6 bases and 1 base respectively, with 28 bases between them. The CDR3 region has the DNA TGTGCCAGCAGCTCCAGGGGCGAAAGCCGCGTAGGGGGTTCTGGAAACACCATATATTTT. Encoded protein: CASSSRGESRVGGSGNTIYF.

The chain has TRBV7-8 and TRBJ1-5; D is unclear. CDR3 size: 15 residues. Germline V gene data show CDR1 as SGHVS and CDR2 as FQNEAQ. Trimming cost V 1 base and J 0 bases, with 7 bases left between them. The DNA for the CDR3 is TGTGCCAGCAGCTTAGGGGCATATAGCAATCAGCCCCAGCATTTT. It yields the protein CASSLGAYSNQPQHF.

The chain employs TRBV6-6 and TRBJ2-1; tentative D call: TRBD1 (6 bases). This CDR3 has 14 residues. Per the germline V gene, CDR1 is MNHNY and CDR2 is SVGAGI (reference sequence). Trimming pared 6 bases from V and 1 base from J, leaving 10 bases between. CDR3 amino acids: CASSPDRSYNEQFF. The CDR3 region has the DNA TGTGCCAGCAGCCCGGACAGATCCTACAATGAGCAGTTCTTC.

This clone was seen a handful of times. J is TRBJ1-1 and V is TRBV2; 7 bases match TRBD1. J lost 0 bases, V lost 6 bases, and 7 bases had no gene match. The V gene's germline CDR1 is SNHLY and CDR2 FYNNEI. CDR3 length: 15 amino acids. The CDR3 DNA is TGTGCCAGCAGAACAGGACAGGTCATGAACACTGAAGCTTTCTTT. Its protein product is CASRTGQVMNTEAFF.

This clone was detected a few times. This sample also contains other DNA sequences that code for the same CDR3. The genes are TRBV5-1 and TRBJ2-3; TRBD1 might be the D (6 bases). V lost 6 bases and J 1 base, leaving 18 bases between the germline ends. CDR1 is SGHRS and CDR2 is YFSETQ in the germline V gene. The CDR3 extends over 16 amino acids. The CDR3 DNA follows: TGCGCCAGCACCATTGGAGCAGGGGATGGCACAGATACGCAGTATTTT. Its protein is CASTIGAGDGTDTQYF.

The chain carries TRBV27 and TRBJ2-7; 14 nucleotides line up with TRBD2. The CDR3 is 19 residues long. V gave up 1 base and J gave up 3 bases; unmatched junction bases: 11. Germline CDR1 MNHEY, CDR2 SMNVEV (reference sequence). Here the CDR3 DNA reads TGTGCCAGCAGTTTATTGGGGACTAGCGGGGGAGCCTATAACTACGAGCAGTACTTC. It specifies CASSLLGTSGGAYNYEQYF.

J is TRBJ1-3 and V is TRBV7-2, with 7 bases fitting TRBD1. The CDR3 sequence is 16 residues long. CDR1 and CDR2 from the germline V gene are SGHTA and FQGNSA. Unmatched junction bases numbered 11, after V lost 5 bases and J lost 4 bases. In DNA, the CDR3 is TGTGCCAGCAGCGTAATCACGACAGGGAACGGAAACACCATATATTTT. This codes for CASSVITTGNGNTIYF.

V gene TRBV6-4 combines with J gene TRBJ2-3, with D tentatively TRBD2 (6 bases). Per the germline V gene, CDR1 is MRHNA and CDR2 is SNTAGT. V was pared by 5 bases and J by 2 bases, with 11 bases between. The CDR3 covers 14 residues. CDR3: CASSYGGDTDTQYF. In DNA form, the CDR3 reads TGTGCCAGCAGTTACGGGGGTGACACAGATACGCAGTATTTT.

The chain uses TRBV14 and TRBJ2-7, with 11 positions matching TRBD2. Per germline, CDR1 SGHDN and CDR2 FVKESK. This CDR3 comprises 15 residues. J gave up 3 bases and V 4 bases, and 5 bases lay outside the gene matches. CDR3 nucleotide sequence: TGTGCCAGCAGCCCCCATACTAGCGGGGGCTACGAGCAGTACTTC. It translates to CASSPHTSGGYEQYF.

This CDR3 is CASSVESYNSPLHF. The CDR3 DNA sequence: TGTGCCAGCAGCGTAGAGAGTTATAATTCACCCCTCCACTTT. The V and J genes are TRBV9 and TRBJ1-6; unclear D gene. Per the germline V gene, CDR1 is SGDLS and CDR2 is YYNGEE. The V gene lost 0 bases and the J gene lost 4 bases, with 5 bases spanning the gap. This CDR3 has 14 amino acids.